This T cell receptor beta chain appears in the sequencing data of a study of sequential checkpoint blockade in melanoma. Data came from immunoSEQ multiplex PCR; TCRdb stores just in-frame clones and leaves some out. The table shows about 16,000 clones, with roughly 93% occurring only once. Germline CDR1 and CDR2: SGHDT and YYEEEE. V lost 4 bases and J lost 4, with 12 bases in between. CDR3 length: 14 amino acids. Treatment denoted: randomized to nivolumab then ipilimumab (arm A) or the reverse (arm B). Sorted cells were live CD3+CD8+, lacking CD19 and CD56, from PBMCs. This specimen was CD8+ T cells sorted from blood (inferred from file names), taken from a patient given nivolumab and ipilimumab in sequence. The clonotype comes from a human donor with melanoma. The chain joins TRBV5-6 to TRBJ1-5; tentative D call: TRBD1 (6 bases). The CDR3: CASSPARGNQPQHF. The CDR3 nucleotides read TGTGCCAGCAGCCCCGCTAGGGGGAATCAGCCCCAGCATTTT. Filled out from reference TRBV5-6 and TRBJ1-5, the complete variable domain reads DAGVTQSPTHLIKTRGQQVTLRCSPKSGHDTVSWYQQALGQGPQFIFQYYEEEERQRGNFPDRFSGHQFPNYSSELNVNALLLGDSALYLCASSPARGNQPQHFGDGTRLSIL.